This T cell receptor (beta chain) comes out of a study of shared clonotypes between healthy human individuals. Study outcomes and limitations: A generally larger estimated richness was seen in naive subsets than in memory subsets.

Germline V lookup: CDR1 LNHNV, CDR2 YYDKDF (reference sequence). The V and J ends lost 2 bases and 2 bases respectively, with 15 bases between them. The length of the CDR3 is 16 residues. On this clone: Its cognate antigen is unknown.

On sorted subsets, replicate PCRs used 200 to 250 ng DNA, or tens of thousands of T cell genomes. In the original processing: With immunoSEQ giving junction-only sequences and no quality scores, filtering differed. The method was immunoSEQ multiplex PCR; TCRdb's version includes in-frame clones alone and lacks a portion of them. V and J calls and clone size are those listed in that table; D and trimming were worked out from the DNA. The sample has some 1.5 million clones, roughly 95% seen once; the top ten hold roughly 1.2%. Sequenced: naive CD4+ T cells sorted from blood. Subset defined: CD45RA+ positively selected. This TCR came from a man aged 25 to 40 in good health. The genes are TRBV15 and TRBJ1-1; D ambiguous. CDR3 DNA sequence: TGTGCCACCAGCAGATCAACAAGGGTCCCCAACACTGAAGCTTTCTTT. Protein sequence: CATSRSTRVPNTEAFF.